The TCR beta chain under discussion was sequenced for a study of shared clonotypes between healthy human individuals. TCRdb keeps only in-frame clones here, not all; method: immunoSEQ multiplex PCR. The sample records 550,000 to 700,000 clones, 60% to 75% being singletons. This CDR3 has 14 amino acids. Germline values: CDR1 SGDLS, CDR2 YYNGEE. V lost 6 bases to trimming and J lost 1 base, with 11 bases between them. The sample was memory CD4+ T cells sorted from blood. Subset indicated: CD45RA-negative fraction. The receptor was isolated from a woman in her twenties or thirties in good health. V usage is TRBV9 and J usage is TRBJ2-1, with D perhaps TRBD2 (6 bases). CDR3 sequence reads: CASMRDESYNEQFF. As DNA, the CDR3 is TGTGCCAGCATGCGGGACGAGTCCTACAATGAGCAGTTCTTC.